At least ten counts were recorded for the clone carrying this T cell receptor (beta chain). What it binds is not known. CDR1 SGHTA and CDR2 FQGNSA come from the germline V gene. Deletions cut 5 bases from V and 3 bases from J, with 14 bases between. The CDR3 has 14 residues. The authors made cDNA by 5'RACE with 10-nucleotide random UMIs. Over 160 million TCR-beta sequences from 15-18 subjects came from every sequencing run. TCRdb redid the calling of the 5' RACE reads with MiXCR, one entry per CDR3 protein. The sample has more than 75,000 distinct CDR3 sequences; approximately 3.5% are singletons. This record comes from a study of neurological immune-mediated disorders. Findings and caveats of the study: Private repertoires in all groups were suggested, as expanded clones shared no CDR3 amino acid sequences across subjects.

Stored at -80 C, 2 million PBMCs were the source of the unsorted libraries. The source of this sequence is a woman in her fifties or sixties with multiple sclerosis. The V call is TRBV7-2, the J call TRBJ2-7; a possible D gene is TRBD2 (5 bases). The sequenced material came from PBMCs. In DNA, the CDR3 is TGTGCCAGCAGCCGCGGGTCCACCAGCTACGAGCAGTACTTC. Translation: CASSRGSTSYEQYF.